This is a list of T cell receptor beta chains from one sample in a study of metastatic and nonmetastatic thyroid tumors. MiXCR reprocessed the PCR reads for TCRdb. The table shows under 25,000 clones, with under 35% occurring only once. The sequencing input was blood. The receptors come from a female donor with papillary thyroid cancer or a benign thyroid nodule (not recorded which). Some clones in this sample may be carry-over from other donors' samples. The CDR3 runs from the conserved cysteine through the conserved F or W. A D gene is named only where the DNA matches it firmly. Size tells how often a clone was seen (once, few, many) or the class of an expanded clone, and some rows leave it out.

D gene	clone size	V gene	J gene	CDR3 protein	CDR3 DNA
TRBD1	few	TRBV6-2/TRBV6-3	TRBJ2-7	CASSIRRRTGAYEQYF	TGTGCCAGCAGTATACGGCGGAGGACAGGGGCCTACGAGCAGTACTTC
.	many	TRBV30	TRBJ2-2	CAWRTIRGRTGELFF	TGTGCCTGGAGAACAATAAGGGGCCGCACCGGGGAGCTGTTTTTT
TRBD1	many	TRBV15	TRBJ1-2	CATSRAGTVLAYGYTF	TGTGCCACCAGCAGAGCCGGGACAGTCCTGGCCTATGGCTACACCTTC
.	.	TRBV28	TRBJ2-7	CAGAPSWENEQYF	TGTGCCGGTGCTCCGTCGTGGGAGAACGAGCAGTACTTC
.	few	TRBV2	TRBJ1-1	CASSRESNTESFF	TGTGCCAGCAGTCGGGAATCGAACACCGAATCTTTCTTT
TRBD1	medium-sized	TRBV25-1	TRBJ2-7	CASSATTGIPYEQYF	TGTGCCAGCAGTGCCACGACAGGGATTCCCTACGAGCAGTACTTC
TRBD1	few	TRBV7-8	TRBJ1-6	CASSPGGWAGGSPLHF	TGTGCCAGCAGCCCCGGGGGGTGGGCAGGGGGCTCACCCCTCCACTTT
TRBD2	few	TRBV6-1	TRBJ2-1	CASSTFMAGVGNEKFF	TGTGCCAGCAGCACATTTATGGCGGGAGTGGGCAATGAGAAGTTCTTC
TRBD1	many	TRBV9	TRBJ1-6	CASSSRTGENSPLHF	TGTGCCAGCAGCTCACGGACAGGGGAGAATTCACCCCTCCACTTT
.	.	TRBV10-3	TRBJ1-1	CAISHKTSEAFF	TGTGCCATCAGTCATAAGACGTCTGAAGCTTTCTTT
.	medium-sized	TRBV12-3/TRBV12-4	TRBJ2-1	CASSLVTNEQFF	TGTGCCAGCAGTTTAGTGACCAATGAGCAGTTCTTC
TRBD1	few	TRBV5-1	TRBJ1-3	CASSGSTGISGNTIYF	TGCGCCAGCAGCGGTTCGACAGGGATCTCTGGAAACACCATATATTTT
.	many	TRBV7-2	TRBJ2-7	CASSFNKNYEQYF	TGTGCCAGCAGCTTCAACAAGAACTACGAGCAGTACTTC
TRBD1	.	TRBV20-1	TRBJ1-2	CSAFGTGANYGYTF	TGCAGTGCCTTCGGGACAGGAGCTAACTATGGCTACACCTTC
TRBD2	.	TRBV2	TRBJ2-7	CASRRENANEQYF	TGTGCCAGCAGGCGGGAGAATGCTAACGAGCAGTACTTC
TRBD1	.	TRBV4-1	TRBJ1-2	CASSQDPRTGGGYTF	TGCGCCAGCAGCCAAGATCCCCGGACAGGGGGCGGCTACACCTTC
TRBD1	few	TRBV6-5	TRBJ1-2	CASSYSEGARGYTF	TGTGCCAGCAGTTACTCGGAGGGGGCTCGAGGCTACACCTTC
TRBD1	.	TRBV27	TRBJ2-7	CASSVPGQGHYEQYF	TGTGCCAGCAGTGTTCCGGGACAGGGTCACTACGAGCAGTACTTC
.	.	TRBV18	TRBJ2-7	CASSPPRSGTASSYEQYF	TGTGCCAGCTCACCACCAAGGTCAGGTACAGCGAGCTCCTACGAGCAGTACTTC
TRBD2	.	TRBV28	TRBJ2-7	CASRTLAVGLYEQYF	TGTGCCAGCAGGACCCTAGCGGTAGGCCTCTACGAGCAGTACTTC
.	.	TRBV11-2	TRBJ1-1	CASSLGFRTEAFF	TGTGCCAGCAGCTTAGGGTTCAGGACTGAAGCTTTCTTT
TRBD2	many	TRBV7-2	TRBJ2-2	CASSLANLAGARGELFF	TGTGCCAGCAGCTTAGCGAACCTAGCGGGAGCACGGGGGGAGCTGTTTTTT
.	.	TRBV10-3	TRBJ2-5	CAIQKGAGVETQYF	TGTGCCATCCAAAAGGGGGCGGGAGTCGAGACCCAGTACTTC
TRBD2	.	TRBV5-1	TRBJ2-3	CASSLGSSGGADTQYF	TGCGCCAGCAGCTTGGGGTCCAGCGGGGGAGCAGATACGCAGTATTTT
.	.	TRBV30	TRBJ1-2	CAWSLTGITGGYTF	TGTGCCTGGAGTCTCACAGGGATCACGGGAGGCTACACCTTC
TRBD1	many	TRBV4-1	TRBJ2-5	CASSQEGTAGGTQYF	TGCGCCAGCAGCCAAGAGGGGACAGCCGGTGGGACCCAGTACTTC
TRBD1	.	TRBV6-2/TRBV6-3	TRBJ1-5	CASSYPTGSNQPQHF	TGTGCCAGCAGTTACCCGACAGGGAGCAATCAGCCCCAGCATTTT
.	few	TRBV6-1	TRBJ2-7	CASQGGEQGPQYF	TGTGCCAGCCAGGGGGGGGAACAGGGACCGCAGTACTTC
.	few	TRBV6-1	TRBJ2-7	CASSEQTGGTYEQYF	TGTGCCAGCAGTGAACAAACGGGTGGCACCTACGAGCAGTACTTC
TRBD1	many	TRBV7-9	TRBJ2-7	CATHPTGSSSYEQYF	TGTGCCACCCACCCGACAGGGAGTTCCTCCTACGAGCAGTACTTC
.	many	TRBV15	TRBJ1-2	CATSRLDTLSRGYGYTF	TGTGCCACCAGCAGACTGGACACCCTCTCCCGGGGCTATGGCTACACCTTC
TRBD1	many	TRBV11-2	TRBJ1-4	CASSLKTGTPNEKLFF	TGTGCCAGCAGCCTAAAGACAGGGACCCCTAATGAAAAACTGTTTTTT
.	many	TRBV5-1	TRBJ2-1	CASSLGGEQFF	TGCGCCAGCAGCTTGGGGGGTGAGCAGTTCTTC
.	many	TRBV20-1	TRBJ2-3	CSARDGGRGYTDTQYF	TGCAGTGCTAGAGACGGGGGACGAGGATACACAGATACGCAGTATTTT
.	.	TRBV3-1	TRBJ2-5	CASGTPFQETQYF	TGTGCCAGCGGGACTCCGTTTCAAGAGACCCAGTACTTC
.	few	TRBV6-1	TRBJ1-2	CASSFTEHGDYGYTF	TGTGCCAGCTCCTTTACAGAGCACGGGGACTATGGCTACACCTTC
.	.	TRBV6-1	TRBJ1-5	CARSRGVDQPQHF	TGTGCCCGCAGTCGAGGGGTAGATCAGCCCCAGCATTTT